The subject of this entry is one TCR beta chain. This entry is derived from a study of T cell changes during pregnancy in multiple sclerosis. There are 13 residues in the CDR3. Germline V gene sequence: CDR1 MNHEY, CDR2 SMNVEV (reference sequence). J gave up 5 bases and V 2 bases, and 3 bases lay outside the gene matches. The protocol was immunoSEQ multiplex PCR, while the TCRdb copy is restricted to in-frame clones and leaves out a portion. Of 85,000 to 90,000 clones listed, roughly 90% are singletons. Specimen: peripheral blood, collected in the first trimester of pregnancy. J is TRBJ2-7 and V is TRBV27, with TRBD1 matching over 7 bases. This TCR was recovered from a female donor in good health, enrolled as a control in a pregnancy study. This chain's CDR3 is CASSLDRANEQYF. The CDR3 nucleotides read TGTGCCAGCAGTTTAGACAGGGCCAACGAGCAGTACTTC.